This is a list of T cell receptor beta chains from one sample in a study of T cell responses to AZD1222 COVID-19 vaccine. The table came from immunoSEQ multiplex PCR; TCRdb's copy has only in-frame clones and leaves some out. The table lists 150,000 to 200,000 clones, around 90% of them singletons, with approximately 1.2% in the top ten. The sequenced sample was peripheral blood, obtained 28 days after the second AZD1222 dose. These receptors were collected from an adult who received the AZD1222 COVID-19 vaccine. Both conserved end residues are part of each CDR3. Fields, in order: clone size, J gene, V gene, D gene, CDR3 DNA, CDR3 protein. D genes are given only for firm matches. Clone size is shown for a subset of rows, as once, few, many or a class of expanded clone.

clone size: -
J gene: TRBJ1-2
V gene: TRBV27
D gene: -
CDR3 DNA: TGTGCCAGCAGTCTGTCCCCAGTGGGAAACTATGGCTACACCTTC
CDR3 protein: CASSLSPVGNYGYTF

clone size: -
J gene: TRBJ2-1
V gene: TRBV27
D gene: TRBD2
CDR3 DNA: TGTGCCAGCAGTGAGGACTGGCGGGAGAGGGGTGAGCAGTTCTTC
CDR3 protein: CASSEDWRERGEQFF

clone size: -
J gene: TRBJ1-2
V gene: TRBV6-2/TRBV6-3
D gene: TRBD1
CDR3 DNA: TGTGCCAGCAGTTACCCGGGGACAGGGCCCCGACGTGGCTACACCTTC
CDR3 protein: CASSYPGTGPRRGYTF

clone size: -
J gene: TRBJ1-1
V gene: TRBV3-1/TRBV3-2
D gene: -
CDR3 DNA: TGTGCCAGCAGCCCCCGACAGAACACTGAAGCTTTCTTT
CDR3 protein: CASSPRQNTEAFF

clone size: few
J gene: TRBJ1-4
V gene: TRBV7-8
D gene: -
CDR3 DNA: TGTGCCAGCAGCTTATGGGAAACAACTAATGAAAAACTGTTTTTT
CDR3 protein: CASSLWETTNEKLFF

clone size: once
J gene: TRBJ1-5
V gene: TRBV6-5
D gene: TRBD1
CDR3 DNA: TGTGCCAGCAGTTTGACAGGGAACAATCAGCCCCAGCATTTT
CDR3 protein: CASSLTGNNQPQHF

clone size: -
J gene: TRBJ1-1
V gene: TRBV11-2
D gene: -
CDR3 DNA: TGTGCCAGCAGCTTAGATGTGTCAGCAGAAGCTTTCTTT
CDR3 protein: CASSLDVSAEAFF

clone size: -
J gene: TRBJ1-1
V gene: TRBV19
D gene: -
CDR3 DNA: TGTGCCAGTAGTGTCACGGTGAACACTGAAGCTTTCTTT
CDR3 protein: CASSVTVNTEAFF

clone size: -
J gene: TRBJ1-5
V gene: TRBV28
D gene: TRBD1
CDR3 DNA: TGTGCCAGCAGTCTTAACCAGGGGGGTCAGCCCCAGCATTTT
CDR3 protein: CASSLNQGGQPQHF

clone size: -
J gene: TRBJ2-5
V gene: TRBV6-5
D gene: -
CDR3 DNA: TGTGCCAGCAGTTCCCGGGACATCCAAGAGACCCAGTACTTC
CDR3 protein: CASSSRDIQETQYF

clone size: -
J gene: TRBJ1-2
V gene: TRBV29-1
D gene: -
CDR3 DNA: TGCAGCGTTGACGGCGGGGATGGCTACACCTTC
CDR3 protein: CSVDGGDGYTF

clone size: -
J gene: TRBJ1-3
V gene: TRBV12-5
D gene: -
CDR3 DNA: TGTGCTGTCCCCGCGGATCTTGGAAACACCATATATTTT
CDR3 protein: CAVPADLGNTIYF

clone size: once
J gene: TRBJ1-5
V gene: TRBV18
D gene: -
CDR3 DNA: TGTGCCAGCTCACCAGACAGGAATCAGCCCCAGCATTTT
CDR3 protein: CASSPDRNQPQHF

clone size: once
J gene: TRBJ1-4
V gene: TRBV3-1/TRBV3-2
D gene: TRBD1
CDR3 DNA: TGTGCCAGCAGACCAAGCGGGACAGGGGATGAAAAACTGTTTTTT
CDR3 protein: CASRPSGTGDEKLFF

clone size: -
J gene: TRBJ2-1
V gene: TRBV18
D gene: -
CDR3 DNA: TGTGCCAGCTCATCCGCCCAGGCCAGGTCCTACAATGAGCAGTTCTTC
CDR3 protein: CASSSAQARSYNEQFF

clone size: few
J gene: TRBJ1-1
V gene: TRBV27
D gene: -
CDR3 DNA: TGTGCCAGCAGTTTCCCCAGAGGGAGGGCTTTCTTT
CDR3 protein: CASSFPRGRAFF

clone size: -
J gene: TRBJ2-7
V gene: TRBV5-1
D gene: -
CDR3 DNA: TGCGCCAGCAGGTTGCGACTCAACGGGGACGAGCAGTACTTC
CDR3 protein: CASRLRLNGDEQYF

clone size: -
J gene: TRBJ1-1
V gene: TRBV5-5
D gene: -
CDR3 DNA: TGTGCCAGCAGCTTGAGACCGAACACTGAAGCTTTCTTT
CDR3 protein: CASSLRPNTEAFF

clone size: once
J gene: TRBJ2-7
V gene: TRBV5-1
D gene: -
CDR3 DNA: TGCGCCAGCACCGAGGACCGGAGTGGGGAGCAGTACTTC
CDR3 protein: CASTEDRSGEQYF

clone size: -
J gene: TRBJ1-2
V gene: TRBV13
D gene: -
CDR3 DNA: TGTGCCAGCAGCTCGGGGCGGGGGTTGGGGAATGGCTACACCTTC
CDR3 protein: CASSSGRGLGNGYTF

clone size: once
J gene: TRBJ2-2
V gene: TRBV30
D gene: TRBD2
CDR3 DNA: TGTGCCTGGAGTTCCCCGGCCGGGCTAGCGGAGACCTACACCGGGGAGCTGTTTTTT
CDR3 protein: CAWSSPAGLAETYTGELFF

clone size: -
J gene: TRBJ2-5
V gene: TRBV19
D gene: -
CDR3 DNA: TGTGCCAGTAGTATAGTATTCTCTGGAGAGACCCAGTACTTC
CDR3 protein: CASSIVFSGETQYF

clone size: -
J gene: TRBJ2-2
V gene: TRBV11-3
D gene: -
CDR3 DNA: TGTGCCAGCAGCAGGGACTTAAACACCGGGGAGCTGTTTTTT
CDR3 protein: CASSRDLNTGELFF

clone size: once
J gene: TRBJ1-4
V gene: TRBV29-1
D gene: -
CDR3 DNA: TGCAGCACCCGGACCTCTAATGAAAAACTGTTTTTT
CDR3 protein: CSTRTSNEKLFF

clone size: once
J gene: TRBJ2-1
V gene: TRBV7-3
D gene: -
CDR3 DNA: TGTGCCAGCAGCTTAATCCCGGGTTTCTCCTACAATGAGCAGTTCTTC
CDR3 protein: CASSLIPGFSYNEQFF

clone size: -
J gene: TRBJ1-5
V gene: TRBV19
D gene: -
CDR3 DNA: TGTGCCAGTAGTATTTTGGGGGCTGAGCAGCCCCAGCATTTT
CDR3 protein: CASSILGAEQPQHF

clone size: -
J gene: TRBJ1-6
V gene: TRBV9
D gene: TRBD1
CDR3 DNA: TGTGCCAGCAGCCCATGGGGACAGGGAGATAATTCACCCCTCCACTTT
CDR3 protein: CASSPWGQGDNSPLHF

clone size: -
J gene: TRBJ1-2
V gene: TRBV29-1
D gene: -
CDR3 DNA: TGCAGCGTTACTCGGTGGCTCAACTATGGCTACACCTTC
CDR3 protein: CSVTRWLNYGYTF

clone size: -
J gene: TRBJ2-3
V gene: TRBV25-1
D gene: TRBD1
CDR3 DNA: TGTGCCAGCAGTGACCCGGGACAGGGGGCAACAGATACGCAGTATTTT
CDR3 protein: CASSDPGQGATDTQYF

clone size: -
J gene: TRBJ2-1
V gene: TRBV28
D gene: TRBD2
CDR3 DNA: TGTGCCAGCAGTTTCGCAGCGGGAAGGATCAATGAGCAGTTCTTC
CDR3 protein: CASSFAAGRINEQFF

clone size: few
J gene: TRBJ2-2
V gene: TRBV6-2/TRBV6-3
D gene: -
CDR3 DNA: TGTGCCAGCAGTTACGAGGGAGCGGGCCCCGGGGAGCTGTTTTTT
CDR3 protein: CASSYEGAGPGELFF

clone size: once
J gene: TRBJ1-2
V gene: TRBV28
D gene: -
CDR3 DNA: TGTGCCAGCAGTTTCAGGGACTATGGCTACACCTTC
CDR3 protein: CASSFRDYGYTF

clone size: -
J gene: TRBJ2-1
V gene: TRBV9
D gene: TRBD2
CDR3 DNA: TGTGCCAGCAGCGTAGTAGCGGGAGTTAATGAGCAGTTCTTC
CDR3 protein: CASSVVAGVNEQFF

clone size: -
J gene: TRBJ1-6
V gene: TRBV4-3
D gene: -
CDR3 DNA: TGCGCCAGCAGCAGCCGGGCGACATATAATTCACCCCTCCACTTT
CDR3 protein: CASSSRATYNSPLHF

clone size: -
J gene: TRBJ1-3
V gene: TRBV5-1
D gene: -
CDR3 DNA: TGCGCCAGCAGCCCCGATGCGGAAGTTGGAAACACCATATATTTT
CDR3 protein: CASSPDAEVGNTIYF

clone size: -
J gene: TRBJ1-1
V gene: TRBV28
D gene: TRBD1
CDR3 DNA: TGTGCCAGCAGTGTAAGAGGGACAGGGGTACCCGAAGCTTTCTTT
CDR3 protein: CASSVRGTGVPEAFF

clone size: -
J gene: TRBJ2-7
V gene: TRBV30
D gene: TRBD1
CDR3 DNA: TGTGCCTGGAAGGAGGGACAGGGGTACGAGCAGTACTTC
CDR3 protein: CAWKEGQGYEQYF

clone size: -
J gene: TRBJ2-7
V gene: TRBV2
D gene: -
CDR3 DNA: TGTGCCAGCAGGGAGGGGGTGCTGGACGAGCAGTACTTC
CDR3 protein: CASREGVLDEQYF

clone size: -
J gene: TRBJ2-7
V gene: TRBV30
D gene: TRBD1
CDR3 DNA: TGTGCCTGGACCCAAGGACAGGGGCCCCCCTACGAGCAGTACTTC
CDR3 protein: CAWTQGQGPPYEQYF

clone size: -
J gene: TRBJ2-1
V gene: TRBV6-4
D gene: TRBD2
CDR3 DNA: TGTGCCAGCAGTGTACTAGCGGGAGCCTACAATGAGCAGTTCTTC
CDR3 protein: CASSVLAGAYNEQFF

clone size: few
J gene: TRBJ1-1
V gene: TRBV2
D gene: TRBD1
CDR3 DNA: TGTGCCAGCAGGGACAGGGGGCTGGGTGAAGCTTTCTTT
CDR3 protein: CASRDRGLGEAFF

clone size: -
J gene: TRBJ2-7
V gene: TRBV12-3/TRBV12-4
D gene: TRBD1
CDR3 DNA: TGTGCCAGCAGTTTAGGACAGGGGGACGAGCAGTACTTC
CDR3 protein: CASSLGQGDEQYF

clone size: -
J gene: TRBJ1-1
V gene: TRBV10-3
D gene: -
CDR3 DNA: TGTGCCACCCTAGGACTGTTGTTGAACACTGAAGCTTTCTTT
CDR3 protein: CATLGLLLNTEAFF

clone size: -
J gene: TRBJ1-4
V gene: TRBV4-1
D gene: -
CDR3 DNA: TGCGCCAGCAGCCAAGATTACAGGGAGGGTGAAAAACTGTTTTTT
CDR3 protein: CASSQDYREGEKLFF

clone size: once
J gene: TRBJ1-1
V gene: TRBV6-1
D gene: TRBD1
CDR3 DNA: TGTGCCAGCAGTGACCGGGACAGCGGCACTGAAGCTTTCTTT
CDR3 protein: CASSDRDSGTEAFF

clone size: -
J gene: TRBJ1-4
V gene: TRBV28
D gene: TRBD1
CDR3 DNA: TGTGCCAGTCACCAGGGGGCAGGGAATGAAAAACTGTTTTTT
CDR3 protein: CASHQGAGNEKLFF

clone size: -
J gene: TRBJ2-1
V gene: TRBV21-1
D gene: -
CDR3 DNA: TGTGCCAGCACCCCCGGGACAGTTGGCGCCAATGAGCAGTTCTTC
CDR3 protein: CASTPGTVGANEQFF

clone size: -
J gene: TRBJ2-6
V gene: TRBV6-1
D gene: -
CDR3 DNA: TGTGCCAGCAGTGAAAGGATCTCTGGGGCCAACGTCCTGACTTTC
CDR3 protein: CASSERISGANVLTF

clone size: -
J gene: TRBJ2-7
V gene: TRBV1
D gene: -
CDR3 DNA: TGCACCAGCAGCCAAGATCGGGGACATACATGGGAGTACGAGCAGTACTTC
CDR3 protein: CTSSQDRGHTWEYEQYF

clone size: -
J gene: TRBJ1-1
V gene: TRBV6-5
D gene: -
CDR3 DNA: TGTGCCAGCAGTTTAGGGAGATTGAACACTGAAGCTTTCTTT
CDR3 protein: CASSLGRLNTEAFF

clone size: -
J gene: TRBJ1-5
V gene: TRBV12-3/TRBV12-4
D gene: TRBD1
CDR3 DNA: TGTGCCAGCAGTCAGGGGGCCAATCAGCCCCAGCATTTT
CDR3 protein: CASSQGANQPQHF

clone size: -
J gene: TRBJ2-5
V gene: TRBV3-1/TRBV3-2
D gene: -
CDR3 DNA: TGTGCCAGCAGCCAATCATCCGGTGAGACCCAGTACTTC
CDR3 protein: CASSQSSGETQYF

clone size: once
J gene: TRBJ2-7
V gene: TRBV5-1
D gene: TRBD1
CDR3 DNA: TGCGCCAGCAGCCAACAGCCGGGACAGGGCTACGAGCAGTACTTC
CDR3 protein: CASSQQPGQGYEQYF

clone size: -
J gene: TRBJ1-1
V gene: TRBV4-2
D gene: -
CDR3 DNA: TGTGCCAGCAGCCAAGGCCCGGGGGTGAACACTGAAGCTTTCTTT
CDR3 protein: CASSQGPGVNTEAFF

clone size: -
J gene: TRBJ1-1
V gene: TRBV12-1
D gene: -
CDR3 DNA: TGTGCCAGCAGCTCCCGTCGGGAGGCACGGGGTGAGGGCACTGAAGCTTTCTTT
CDR3 protein: CASSSRREARGEGTEAFF

clone size: -
J gene: TRBJ1-3
V gene: TRBV5-6
D gene: TRBD1
CDR3 DNA: TGTGCCAGCAGCTACGATCCGGGACAGGGAAACACCATATATTTT
CDR3 protein: CASSYDPGQGNTIYF

clone size: -
J gene: TRBJ2-1
V gene: TRBV6-5
D gene: TRBD1
CDR3 DNA: TGTGCCCTTCTAGGGGGCGTAACCTACAATGAGCAGTTCTTC
CDR3 protein: CALLGGVTYNEQFF

clone size: -
J gene: TRBJ1-2
V gene: TRBV5-1
D gene: TRBD1
CDR3 DNA: TGCGCCAGCAGCTTGGTCCCCGGGACAGGGGATGGCTACACCTTC
CDR3 protein: CASSLVPGTGDGYTF

clone size: -
J gene: TRBJ2-7
V gene: TRBV5-4
D gene: TRBD1
CDR3 DNA: TGTGCCAGCAGCCCAGGAAGGGGACAGAGCTCCTACGAGCAGTACTTC
CDR3 protein: CASSPGRGQSSYEQYF